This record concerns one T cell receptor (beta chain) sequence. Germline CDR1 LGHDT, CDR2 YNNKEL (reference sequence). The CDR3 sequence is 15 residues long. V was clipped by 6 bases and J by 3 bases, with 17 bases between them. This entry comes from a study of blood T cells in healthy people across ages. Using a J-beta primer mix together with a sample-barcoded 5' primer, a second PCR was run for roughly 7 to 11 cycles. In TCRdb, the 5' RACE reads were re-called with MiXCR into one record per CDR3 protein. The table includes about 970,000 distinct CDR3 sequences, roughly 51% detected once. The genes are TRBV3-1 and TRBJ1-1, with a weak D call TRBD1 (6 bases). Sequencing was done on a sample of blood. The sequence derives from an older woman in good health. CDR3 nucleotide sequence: TGTGCCAGCAGTCAAATCCCGGGACACTACACTGAAGCTTTCTTT. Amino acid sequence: CASSQIPGHYTEAFF.